This T cell receptor beta chain was sequenced in a study of blood T cell repertoires in COVID-19. About the study: Acute and convalescent COVID-19 specimens originated in the United States, Italy and Spain. Sample material is recorded as cDNA or gDNA derived from T cells, B-cell-depleted T cells, or PBMCs.

In the original workflow: The authors estimated nucleated cell counts from reference gene primer amplification. Clones were sequenced by immunoSEQ multiplex PCR, and TCRdb holds only the in-frame ones, with some missing. V and J calls plus clone size are reproduced from that table; the DNA served to infer D and trimming. Seen here are about 90,000 clones, 75% to 90% observed once, and the top ten hold about 1.2%. Trimming took 3 bases from V and 4 from J, leaving 7 bases between them. Germline V gives CDR1 SGDLS, CDR2 YYNGEE. The CDR3 loop spans 12 amino acids. The rearrangement uses TRBV9 and TRBJ1-2; the D gene is possibly TRBD1 (6 bases). The sequence came from a man of 80 years or more with active or convalescent COVID-19. The specimen sequenced was peripheral blood. The CDR3 protein is CASSATGYGYTF. Written as DNA, the CDR3 is TGTGCCAGCAGCGCGACAGGCTATGGCTACACCTTC.